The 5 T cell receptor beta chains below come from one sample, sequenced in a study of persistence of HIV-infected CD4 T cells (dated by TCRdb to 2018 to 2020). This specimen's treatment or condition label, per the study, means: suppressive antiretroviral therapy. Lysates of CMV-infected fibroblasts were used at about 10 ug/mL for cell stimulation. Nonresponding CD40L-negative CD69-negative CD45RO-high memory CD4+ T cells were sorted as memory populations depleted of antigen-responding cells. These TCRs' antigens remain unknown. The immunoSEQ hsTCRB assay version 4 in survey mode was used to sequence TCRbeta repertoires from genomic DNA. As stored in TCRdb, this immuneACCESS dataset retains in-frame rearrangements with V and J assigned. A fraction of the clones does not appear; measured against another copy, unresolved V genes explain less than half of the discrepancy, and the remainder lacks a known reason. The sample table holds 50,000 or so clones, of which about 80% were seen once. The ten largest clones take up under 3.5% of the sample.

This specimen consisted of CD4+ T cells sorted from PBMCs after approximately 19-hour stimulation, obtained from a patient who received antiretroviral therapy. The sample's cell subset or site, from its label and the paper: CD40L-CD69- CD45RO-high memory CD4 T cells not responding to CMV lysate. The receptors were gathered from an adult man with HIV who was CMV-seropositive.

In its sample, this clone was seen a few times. CDR3 nucleotides: TGTGCCAGCAGCCAAGGACAGGGGGCTGAGGGCTATGGCTACACCTTC. This sequence encodes CASSQGQGAEGYGYTF. The V and J genes are TRBV4-2 and TRBJ1-2; 10 bases are shared with TRBD1. The CDR3 is 16 amino acids. V shed 1 base and J 4 bases; nucleotides not matched to a gene: 6. Germline-derived CDR1 and CDR2 are LGHNA and YNFKEQ.

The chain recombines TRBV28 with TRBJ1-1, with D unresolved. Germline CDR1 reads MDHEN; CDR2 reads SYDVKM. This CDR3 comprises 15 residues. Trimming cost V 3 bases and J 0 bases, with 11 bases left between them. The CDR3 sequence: CASSFSWAVNTEAFF. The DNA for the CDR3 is TGTGCCAGCAGTTTCAGTTGGGCTGTGAACACTGAAGCTTTCTTT. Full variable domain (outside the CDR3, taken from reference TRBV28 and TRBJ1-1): DVKVTQSSRYLVKRTGEKVFLECVQDMDHENMFWYRQDPGLGLRLIYFSYDVKMKEKGDIPEGYSVSREKKERFSLILESASTNQTSMYLCASSFSWAVNTEAFFGQGTRLTVV.

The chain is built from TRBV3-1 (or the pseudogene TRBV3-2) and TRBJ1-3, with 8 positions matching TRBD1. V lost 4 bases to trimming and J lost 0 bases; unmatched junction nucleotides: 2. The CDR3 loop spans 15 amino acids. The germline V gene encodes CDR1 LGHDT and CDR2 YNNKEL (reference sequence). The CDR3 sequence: CASSPDRASGNTIYF. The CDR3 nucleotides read TGTGCCAGCAGCCCGGACAGGGCCTCTGGAAACACCATATATTTT.

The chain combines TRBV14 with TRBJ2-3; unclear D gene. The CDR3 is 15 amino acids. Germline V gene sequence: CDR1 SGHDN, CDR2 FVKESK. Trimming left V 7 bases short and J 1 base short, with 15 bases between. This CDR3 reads CASTPFGIGTDTQYF. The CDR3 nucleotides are TGTGCCAGCACCCCCTTCGGAATCGGCACAGATACGCAGTATTTT.

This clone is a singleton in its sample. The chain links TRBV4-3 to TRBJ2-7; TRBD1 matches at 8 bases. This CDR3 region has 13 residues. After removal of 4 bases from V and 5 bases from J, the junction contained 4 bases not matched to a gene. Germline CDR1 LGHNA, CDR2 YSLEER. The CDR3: CASSLDRVDEQYF. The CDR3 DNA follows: TGCGCCAGCAGCCTGGACAGGGTCGACGAGCAGTACTTC.